The following is a T cell receptor beta chain sequence with its context. This record belongs to a study of CD8 T cells in Susac syndrome. Study as a whole: Treatment at blood withdrawal was none, corticosteroids, or intravenous immunoglobulin alone in Susac syndrome patients.

CDR1 SGHTA and CDR2 FQGTGA come from the germline V gene. The CDR3 runs 14 residues. Unmatched junction bases numbered 7, after V lost 5 bases and J lost 5 bases. The diagnostic criteria were recently defined, and patients with Susac syndrome met them for definite or probable disease. TEMRA cells were FACS-enriched, while CD8+ and CD4+ T cells were negatively isolated. RNA amounts of roughly 0.45 to 1 ug underwent reverse transcription with random hexamers. The immunoSEQ assay covered 54 Vbeta and 13 Jbeta segments for CDR3. One entry per CDR3 protein, called by TCRdb with MiXCR from the immunoSEQ multiplex PCR reads. The repertoire has some 160,000 distinct CDR3 sequences, about 94% of them found once; the top ten carry 0.084%.

The chain links TRBV7-3 to TRBJ2-5; 8 bases fit TRBD1. Sequences were obtained from CD4+ T cells from PBMCs. The TCR comes from a human donor with Susac syndrome. The CDR3 region has the DNA TGTGCCAGCAGCCCGAGCCCAGGGGGCGAGACCCAGTACTTC. Translated: CASSPSPGGETQYF.